Listed below are T cell receptor beta chains from one sample, sequenced in a study of shared clonotypes between healthy human individuals. Assay used: immunoSEQ multiplex PCR; TCRdb lists only in-frame clones, some missing. This sample has hundreds of thousands of clones; roughly 77% occur once, and the top ten carry about 12%. What was sequenced was PBMCs. Receptors originate from a woman in her forties in good health. Some clones in this sample may be carry-over from other donors' samples. CDR3s include the opening cysteine and the closing phenylalanine or tryptophan. D genes are given only for firm matches. Clone size is not always given. Where it is, it says once, few, many or a class for expanded clones.

v_gene: TRBV5-5
abundance: .
d_gene: .
j_gene: TRBJ1-1
CDR3nt: TGTGCCAGCAGCCCGGAACCCCCGAACACTGAAGCTTTCTTT
CDR3aa: CASSPEPPNTEAFF

v_gene: TRBV7-2
abundance: .
d_gene: .
j_gene: TRBJ2-3
CDR3nt: TGTGCCAGCAGCTCCCCTTGGGTGTCAGATACGCAGTATTTT
CDR3aa: CASSSPWVSDTQYF

v_gene: TRBV5-1
abundance: .
d_gene: TRBD2
j_gene: TRBJ2-7
CDR3nt: TGCGCCAGCAGCTTGAATAGCGGGAGCTCCGGGCAGTACTTC
CDR3aa: CASSLNSGSSGQYF

v_gene: TRBV7-9
abundance: .
d_gene: .
j_gene: TRBJ1-4
CDR3nt: TGTGCCAGCAGCCCAGCCACCGGGGGTGAAAAACTGTTTTTT
CDR3aa: CASSPATGGEKLFF

v_gene: TRBV7-2
abundance: once
d_gene: TRBD1
j_gene: TRBJ2-6
CDR3nt: TGTGCCAGCAGCTCGGACAGGGCTGGGGCCAACGTCCTGACTTTC
CDR3aa: CASSSDRAGANVLTF

v_gene: TRBV2
abundance: .
d_gene: .
j_gene: TRBJ1-4
CDR3nt: TGTGCCAGCGTACGGAGCCCTAATGAAAAACTGTTTTTT
CDR3aa: CASVRSPNEKLFF

v_gene: TRBV28
abundance: .
d_gene: .
j_gene: TRBJ1-2
CDR3nt: TGTGCCAGCAGTTTAGGCGGTAACTATGGCTACACCTTC
CDR3aa: CASSLGGNYGYTF

v_gene: TRBV2
abundance: .
d_gene: .
j_gene: TRBJ2-7
CDR3nt: TGTGCCAGCAGTGAAGCGCGGGGTGGCGAGCAGTACTTC
CDR3aa: CASSEARGGEQYF

v_gene: TRBV5-4
abundance: .
d_gene: TRBD1
j_gene: TRBJ1-2
CDR3nt: TGTGCCAGCAGCCTTCAAGGGACAGGGAGCTATGGCTACACCTTC
CDR3aa: CASSLQGTGSYGYTF

v_gene: TRBV10-3
abundance: .
d_gene: .
j_gene: TRBJ1-4
CDR3nt: TGTGCCATCAGTGAGTCGAGTTTGGCAGAAAATGAAAAACTGTTTTTT
CDR3aa: CAISESSLAENEKLFF

v_gene: TRBV6-1
abundance: .
d_gene: .
j_gene: TRBJ1-2
CDR3nt: TGTGCCAGCAGTGAAGTCCCCACCTTGAGGAGTGGCTACACCTTC
CDR3aa: CASSEVPTLRSGYTF

v_gene: TRBV10-3
abundance: .
d_gene: .
j_gene: TRBJ1-1
CDR3nt: TGTGCCATCAGTGGGACAGAGAACACTGAAGCTTTCTTT
CDR3aa: CAISGTENTEAFF

v_gene: TRBV7-3
abundance: .
d_gene: TRBD1
j_gene: TRBJ2-6
CDR3nt: TGTGCCAGCAGCGAATGGACAGGGGCTGGGGCCAACGTCCTGACTTTC
CDR3aa: CASSEWTGAGANVLTF

v_gene: TRBV30
abundance: .
d_gene: TRBD2
j_gene: TRBJ2-7
CDR3nt: TGTGCCTGGAGTGTACTGCGGGAGCACGAGCAGTACTTC
CDR3aa: CAWSVLREHEQYF

v_gene: TRBV6-5
abundance: .
d_gene: TRBD1
j_gene: TRBJ1-1
CDR3nt: TGTGCCAGCAGTTACTCGGGACAGGGAGGTACTGAAGCTTTCTTT
CDR3aa: CASSYSGQGGTEAFF

v_gene: TRBV6-6
abundance: .
d_gene: .
j_gene: TRBJ1-4
CDR3nt: TGTGCCAGCAGTCCACAGGGATCGAATGAAAAACTGTTTTTT
CDR3aa: CASSPQGSNEKLFF

v_gene: TRBV6-1
abundance: once
d_gene: .
j_gene: TRBJ2-5
CDR3nt: TGTGCCAGCAGTGAAGGAGGAGAGACCCAGTACTTC
CDR3aa: CASSEGGETQYF

v_gene: TRBV7-7
abundance: once
d_gene: .
j_gene: TRBJ2-2
CDR3nt: TGTGCCAGCAGCCCAGGACGGGTAGGGAACACCGGGGAGCTGTTTTTT
CDR3aa: CASSPGRVGNTGELFF

v_gene: TRBV18
abundance: .
d_gene: TRBD1
j_gene: TRBJ2-7
CDR3nt: TGTGCCAGCTCTGCGAGGCAGGGGGCTTACGAGCAGTACTTC
CDR3aa: CASSARQGAYEQYF

v_gene: TRBV2
abundance: .
d_gene: TRBD1
j_gene: TRBJ2-1
CDR3nt: TGTGCCAGCACAGCGGACAGGGGTCGTGAGCAGTTCTTC
CDR3aa: CASTADRGREQFF

v_gene: TRBV7-3
abundance: .
d_gene: TRBD2
j_gene: TRBJ2-3
CDR3nt: TGTGCCAGCAGCTCCTCTAGCGGGAGAACAGATACGCAGTATTTT
CDR3aa: CASSSSSGRTDTQYF

v_gene: TRBV5-8
abundance: .
d_gene: TRBD2
j_gene: TRBJ2-3
CDR3nt: TGTGCCAGCAGCCTAGCGGGAGGGCGACCAGATACGCAGTATTTT
CDR3aa: CASSLAGGRPDTQYF

v_gene: TRBV18
abundance: few
d_gene: TRBD1
j_gene: TRBJ2-5
CDR3nt: TGTGCCAGCTCACCGGGACAGGGAAGGGAGACCCAGTACTTC
CDR3aa: CASSPGQGRETQYF

v_gene: TRBV28
abundance: .
d_gene: .
j_gene: TRBJ2-1
CDR3nt: TGTGCCAGCACCTCCTCTGGGGGTAACAATGAGCAGTTCTTC
CDR3aa: CASTSSGGNNEQFF

v_gene: TRBV2
abundance: .
d_gene: .
j_gene: TRBJ2-7
CDR3nt: TGTGCCAGCAGTGACACAGGGCTCCTATCCTACGAGCAGTACTTC
CDR3aa: CASSDTGLLSYEQYF

v_gene: TRBV15
abundance: .
d_gene: .
j_gene: TRBJ2-5
CDR3nt: TGTGCCACCAGCAGAAATACCGAGAGGCGGCAAGAGACCCAGTACTTC
CDR3aa: CATSRNTERRQETQYF

v_gene: TRBV5-6
abundance: few
d_gene: .
j_gene: TRBJ1-2
CDR3nt: TGTGCCAGCAGCTTGGGGGACAACTATGGCTACACCTTC
CDR3aa: CASSLGDNYGYTF

v_gene: TRBV7-8
abundance: .
d_gene: .
j_gene: TRBJ2-3
CDR3nt: TGTGCCAGCAGCTTAGGGGGCTTTCGCACAGATACGCAGTATTTT
CDR3aa: CASSLGGFRTDTQYF

v_gene: TRBV15
abundance: .
d_gene: .
j_gene: TRBJ1-2
CDR3nt: TGTGCCACCAGCAGCGACAGGACCTATGGCTACACCTTC
CDR3aa: CATSSDRTYGYTF

v_gene: TRBV7-3
abundance: .
d_gene: .
j_gene: TRBJ2-7
CDR3nt: TGTGCCAGCAGCTTAGCAACAGGGGAGGGCTCCTACGAGCAGTACTTC
CDR3aa: CASSLATGEGSYEQYF

v_gene: TRBV18
abundance: .
d_gene: TRBD2
j_gene: TRBJ2-1
CDR3nt: TGTGCCAGCTCACCACGCCAGCGGGAGTTGGTCAATGAGCAGTTCTTC
CDR3aa: CASSPRQRELVNEQFF

v_gene: TRBV7-9
abundance: .
d_gene: .
j_gene: TRBJ2-2
CDR3nt: TGTGCCAGCAGCTTACTAGGTGGAGGGGGTGCCGGGGAGCTGTTTTTT
CDR3aa: CASSLLGGGGAGELFF

v_gene: TRBV28
abundance: .
d_gene: .
j_gene: TRBJ2-5
CDR3nt: TGTGCCAGCAGTTTTGTACAGGGCGGCCAGTACTTC
CDR3aa: CASSFVQGGQYF

v_gene: TRBV27
abundance: once
d_gene: .
j_gene: TRBJ2-7
CDR3nt: TGTGCCAGCAGAAGGACAGCCTCCTACGAGCAGTACTTC
CDR3aa: CASRRTASYEQYF

v_gene: TRBV2
abundance: .
d_gene: .
j_gene: TRBJ2-7
CDR3nt: TGTGCCAGCAGGGCCGCACGACTGACCTACGAGCAGTACTTC
CDR3aa: CASRAARLTYEQYF

v_gene: TRBV27
abundance: .
d_gene: .
j_gene: TRBJ2-3
CDR3nt: TGTGCCAGCAGTTTATGGGTGGGCAGCCGCACAGATACGCAGTATTTT
CDR3aa: CASSLWVGSRTDTQYF

v_gene: TRBV10-2
abundance: .
d_gene: TRBD1
j_gene: TRBJ1-2
CDR3nt: TGCGCCAGCAGTTCGGACAGGGTGGGTGGCTACACCTTC
CDR3aa: CASSSDRVGGYTF

v_gene: TRBV2
abundance: .
d_gene: .
j_gene: TRBJ2-1
CDR3nt: TGTGCCAGCAAGACCGCCAATGAGCAGTTCTTC
CDR3aa: CASKTANEQFF

v_gene: TRBV15
abundance: .
d_gene: .
j_gene: TRBJ1-1
CDR3nt: TGTGCCACCAGCAGCTTGGGGGAAGCTTTCTTT
CDR3aa: CATSSLGEAFF

v_gene: TRBV4-2
abundance: .
d_gene: TRBD2
j_gene: TRBJ2-1
CDR3nt: TGTGCCAGCAGCCAGCCGGGGCGGGAGGGGTACAATGAGCAGTTCTTC
CDR3aa: CASSQPGREGYNEQFF

v_gene: TRBV21-1
abundance: .
d_gene: .
j_gene: TRBJ2-4
CDR3nt: TGTGCCAGCAGCGATACTAAACTAGCCAAAAACATTCAGTACTTC
CDR3aa: CASSDTKLAKNIQYF

v_gene: TRBV7-2
abundance: .
d_gene: .
j_gene: TRBJ2-3
CDR3nt: TGTGCCAGCAGCTTAGCACTACCCACAGATACGCAGTATTTT
CDR3aa: CASSLALPTDTQYF

v_gene: TRBV4-1
abundance: .
d_gene: .
j_gene: TRBJ1-1
CDR3nt: TGCGCCAGCAGCCAAGCCTGGGGGACTGAAGCTTTCTTT
CDR3aa: CASSQAWGTEAFF

v_gene: TRBV5-5
abundance: .
d_gene: .
j_gene: TRBJ2-7
CDR3nt: TGTGCCAGCAGCTTGCGCCCCTGGACAGTCACCCCCTACGAGCAGTACTTC
CDR3aa: CASSLRPWTVTPYEQYF

v_gene: TRBV9
abundance: .
d_gene: TRBD2
j_gene: TRBJ2-5
CDR3nt: TGTGCCAGCAGCCCTGGGGTTTTAGCGGGTGCACGAGAGACCCAGTACTTC
CDR3aa: CASSPGVLAGARETQYF

v_gene: TRBV7-9
abundance: .
d_gene: TRBD2
j_gene: TRBJ2-3
CDR3nt: TGTGCCAGCAGCCCCGGACTAGCGGAGGCTACGCAGTATTTT
CDR3aa: CASSPGLAEATQYF

v_gene: TRBV6-5
abundance: .
d_gene: TRBD2
j_gene: TRBJ2-7
CDR3nt: TGTGCCAGCAGTTACCGGCGGGAGGGGGCCTACGAGCAGTACTTC
CDR3aa: CASSYRREGAYEQYF

v_gene: TRBV5-4
abundance: .
d_gene: .
j_gene: TRBJ2-4
CDR3nt: TGTGCCAGCAGCTTATCCCCAGGAGGGACCACCCAAAACATTCAGTACTTC
CDR3aa: CASSLSPGGTTQNIQYF

v_gene: TRBV2
abundance: .
d_gene: .
j_gene: TRBJ2-3
CDR3nt: TGTGCCAGCAGTGAAATCGGCACAGATACGCAGTATTTT
CDR3aa: CASSEIGTDTQYF

v_gene: TRBV6-4
abundance: .
d_gene: .
j_gene: TRBJ2-7
CDR3nt: TGTGCCAGCAGTGAGGGGGAACGGGGCGAGCAGTACTTC
CDR3aa: CASSEGERGEQYF

v_gene: TRBV28
abundance: .
d_gene: TRBD1
j_gene: TRBJ2-5
CDR3nt: TGTGCCAGCAGGGAATCCTGGGACAGAGAAGAGACCCAGTACTTC
CDR3aa: CASRESWDREETQYF

v_gene: TRBV23-1
abundance: .
d_gene: .
j_gene: TRBJ2-7
CDR3nt: TGCGTCGGGAGTGAGCAGTACTTC
CDR3aa: CVGSEQYF

v_gene: TRBV5-1
abundance: .
d_gene: .
j_gene: TRBJ2-1
CDR3nt: TGCGCCAGCAGGGGGACATTGGCCTACAATGAGCAGTTCTTC
CDR3aa: CASRGTLAYNEQFF

v_gene: TRBV28
abundance: .
d_gene: .
j_gene: TRBJ1-4
CDR3nt: TGTGCCAGCAGTTTATCAGGGAGTGAAAAACTGTTTTTT
CDR3aa: CASSLSGSEKLFF